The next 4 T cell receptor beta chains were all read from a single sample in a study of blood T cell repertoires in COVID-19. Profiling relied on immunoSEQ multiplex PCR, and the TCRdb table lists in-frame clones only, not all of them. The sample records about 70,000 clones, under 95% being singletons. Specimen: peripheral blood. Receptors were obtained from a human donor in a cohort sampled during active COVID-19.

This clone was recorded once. The CDR3 sequence: CASSSRKTWTSGGGRPLSEQYF. For the CDR3, the DNA is TGTGCCAGCAGCTCCCGAAAGACCTGGACTAGCGGGGGGGGAAGGCCCCTCTCCGAGCAGTACTTC. This rearrangement joins TRBV13 to TRBJ2-7, with 15 bases lining up with TRBD2. Trimming at V came to 4 bases and at J to 6 bases, leaving 25 bases not matched to a gene. Germline values: CDR1 PRHDT, CDR2 FYEKMQ (reference sequence). The CDR3 is 22 residues long.

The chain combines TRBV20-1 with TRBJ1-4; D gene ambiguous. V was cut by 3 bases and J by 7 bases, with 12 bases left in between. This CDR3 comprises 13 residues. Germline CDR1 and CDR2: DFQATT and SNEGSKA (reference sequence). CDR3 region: CSASRQSGEKLFF. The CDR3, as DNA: TGCAGTGCTAGTCGCCAGTCGGGTGAAAAACTGTTTTTT.

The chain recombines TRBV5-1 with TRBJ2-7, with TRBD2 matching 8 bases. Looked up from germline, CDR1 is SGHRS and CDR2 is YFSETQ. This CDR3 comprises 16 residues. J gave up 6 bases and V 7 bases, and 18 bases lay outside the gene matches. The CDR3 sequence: CASRTAPGGGSSEQYF. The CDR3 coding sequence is TGCGCCAGCCGCACCGCCCCTGGCGGGGGGTCGTCCGAGCAGTACTTC.

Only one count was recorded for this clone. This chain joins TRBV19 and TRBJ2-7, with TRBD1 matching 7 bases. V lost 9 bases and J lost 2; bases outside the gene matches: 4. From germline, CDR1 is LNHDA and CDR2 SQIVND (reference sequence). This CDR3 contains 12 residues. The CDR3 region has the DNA TGTGCCAGGGGGGACAGTCCCTACGAGCAGTACTTC. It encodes CARGDSPYEQYF.